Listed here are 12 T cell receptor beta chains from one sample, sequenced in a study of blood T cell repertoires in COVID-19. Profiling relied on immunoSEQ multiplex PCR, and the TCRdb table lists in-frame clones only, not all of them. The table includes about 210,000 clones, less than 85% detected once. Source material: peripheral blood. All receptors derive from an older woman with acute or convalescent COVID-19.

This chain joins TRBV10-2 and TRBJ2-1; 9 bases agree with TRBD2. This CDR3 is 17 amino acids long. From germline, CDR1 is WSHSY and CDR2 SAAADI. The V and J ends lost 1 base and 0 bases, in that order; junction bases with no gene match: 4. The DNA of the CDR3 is TGCGCCAGCAGTGAGTTCCAGCGGGGGGCCTCCTACAATGAGCAGTTCTTC. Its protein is CASSEFQRGASYNEQFF.

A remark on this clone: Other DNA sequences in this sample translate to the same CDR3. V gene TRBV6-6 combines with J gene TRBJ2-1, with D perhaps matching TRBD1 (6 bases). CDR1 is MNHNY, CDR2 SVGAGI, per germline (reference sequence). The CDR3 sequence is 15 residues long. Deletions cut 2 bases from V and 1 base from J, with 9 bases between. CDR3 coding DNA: TGTGCCAGCAGTTACGGGGGCGGGTCCTACAATGAGCAGTTCTTC. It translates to CASSYGGGSYNEQFF.

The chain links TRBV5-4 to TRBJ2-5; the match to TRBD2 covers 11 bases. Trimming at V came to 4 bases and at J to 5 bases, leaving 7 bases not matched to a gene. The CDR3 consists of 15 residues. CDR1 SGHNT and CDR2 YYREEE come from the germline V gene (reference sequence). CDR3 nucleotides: TGTGCCAGCAGCGCCACCCTAGCGGGAGGTGAGACCCAGTACTTC. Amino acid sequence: CASSATLAGGETQYF.

DNA of the CDR3: TGTGCCACAAGACAGGGGAGCTTGGGCACTGAAGCTTTCTTT. It yields the protein CATRQGSLGTEAFF. The chain combines TRBV6-5 with TRBJ1-1, with 8 bases aligning to TRBD1. CDR1 and CDR2 from the germline V gene are MNHEY and SVGAGI. The CDR3 consists of 14 residues. Trimming took 10 bases from V and 4 from J; bases not matched to a gene: 11.

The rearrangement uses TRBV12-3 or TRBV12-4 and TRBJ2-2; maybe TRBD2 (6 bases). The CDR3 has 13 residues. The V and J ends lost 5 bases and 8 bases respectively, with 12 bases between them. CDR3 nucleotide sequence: TGTGCCAGCAGTCCCCGGGGGTCGGGGGAGCTGTTTTTT. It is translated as CASSPRGSGELFF.

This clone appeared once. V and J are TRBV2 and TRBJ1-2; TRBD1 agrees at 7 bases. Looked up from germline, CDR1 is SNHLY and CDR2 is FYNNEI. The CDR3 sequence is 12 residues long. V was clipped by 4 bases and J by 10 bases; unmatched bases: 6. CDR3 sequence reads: CASSGQGKDYTF. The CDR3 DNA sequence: TGTGCCAGCAGTGGACAGGGCAAAGACTACACCTTC.

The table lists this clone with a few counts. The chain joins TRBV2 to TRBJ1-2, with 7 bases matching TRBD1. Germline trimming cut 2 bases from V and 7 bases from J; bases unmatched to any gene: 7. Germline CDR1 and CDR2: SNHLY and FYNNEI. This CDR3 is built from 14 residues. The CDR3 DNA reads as TGTGCCAGCAGTGAAAGCGGCAGGGGGGTTGGCTACACCTTC. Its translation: CASSESGRGVGYTF.

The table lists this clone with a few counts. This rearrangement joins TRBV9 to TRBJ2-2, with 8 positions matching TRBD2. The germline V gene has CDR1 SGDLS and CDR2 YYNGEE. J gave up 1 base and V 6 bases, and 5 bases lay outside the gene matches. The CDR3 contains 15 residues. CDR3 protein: CASKAGGLNTGELFF. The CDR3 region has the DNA TGTGCCAGCAAGGCGGGGGGCTTGAACACCGGGGAGCTGTTTTTT.

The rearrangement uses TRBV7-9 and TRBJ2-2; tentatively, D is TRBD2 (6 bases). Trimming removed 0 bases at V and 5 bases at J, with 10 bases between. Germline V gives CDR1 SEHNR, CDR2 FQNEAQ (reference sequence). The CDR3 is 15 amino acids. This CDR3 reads CASSLAGGPTGELFF. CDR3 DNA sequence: TGTGCCAGCAGCTTAGCGGGGGGTCCTACCGGGGAGCTGTTTTTT.

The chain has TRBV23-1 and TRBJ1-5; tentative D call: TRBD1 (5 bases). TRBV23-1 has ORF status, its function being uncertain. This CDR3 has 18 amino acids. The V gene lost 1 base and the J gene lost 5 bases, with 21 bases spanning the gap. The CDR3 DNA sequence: TGCGCCAGCAGTCAATTCGATTTCGGGGGAGGGAGTTATCAGCCCCAGCATTTT. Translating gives CASSQFDFGGGSYQPQHF.

This CDR3 reads CASSDRGLFLGQFF. In nucleotides, the CDR3 is TGTGCCAGCAGTGATCGGGGATTGTTTTTAGGGCAGTTCTTC. The rearrangement links TRBV2 to TRBJ2-1, with a tentative D call TRBD2 (5 bases). CDR1 SNHLY and CDR2 FYNNEI come from the germline V gene. V was shortened by 3 bases and J by 12 bases, with 18 bases between the two germline ends. CDR3 length: 14 residues.

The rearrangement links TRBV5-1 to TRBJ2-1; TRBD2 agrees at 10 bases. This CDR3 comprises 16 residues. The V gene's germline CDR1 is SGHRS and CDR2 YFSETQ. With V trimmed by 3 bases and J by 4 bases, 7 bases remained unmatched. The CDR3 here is CASSSGGTSVYNEQFF. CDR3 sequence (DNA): TGCGCCAGCAGCTCGGGGGGGACTAGCGTGTACAATGAGCAGTTCTTC.